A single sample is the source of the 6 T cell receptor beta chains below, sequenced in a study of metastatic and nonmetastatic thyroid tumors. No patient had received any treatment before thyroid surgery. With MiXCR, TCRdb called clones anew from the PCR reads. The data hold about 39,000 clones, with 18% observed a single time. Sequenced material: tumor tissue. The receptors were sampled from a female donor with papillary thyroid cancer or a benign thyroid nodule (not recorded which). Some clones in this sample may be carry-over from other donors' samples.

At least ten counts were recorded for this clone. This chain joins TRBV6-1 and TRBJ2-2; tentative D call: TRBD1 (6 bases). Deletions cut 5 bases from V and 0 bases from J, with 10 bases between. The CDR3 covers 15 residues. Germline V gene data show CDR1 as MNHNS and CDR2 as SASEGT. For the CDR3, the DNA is TGTGCCAGCAGTCAGGGGCTCGCGAACACCGGGGAGCTGTTTTTT. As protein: CASSQGLANTGELFF.

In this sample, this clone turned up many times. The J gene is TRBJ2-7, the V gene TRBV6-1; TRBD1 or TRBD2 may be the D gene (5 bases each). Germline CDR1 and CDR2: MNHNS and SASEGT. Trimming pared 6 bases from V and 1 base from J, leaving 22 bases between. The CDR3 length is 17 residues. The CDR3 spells CASSPGQARPRSYEQYF. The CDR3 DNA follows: TGTGCCAGCAGCCCGGGGCAGGCTCGTCCGAGGTCCTACGAGCAGTACTTC.

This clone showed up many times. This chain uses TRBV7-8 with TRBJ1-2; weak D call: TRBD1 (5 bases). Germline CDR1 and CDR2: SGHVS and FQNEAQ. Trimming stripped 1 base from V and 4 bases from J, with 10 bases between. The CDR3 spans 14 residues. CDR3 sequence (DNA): TGTGCCAGCAGCTTAGGGCAGGGCCTCTATGGCTACACCTTC. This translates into CASSLGQGLYGYTF.

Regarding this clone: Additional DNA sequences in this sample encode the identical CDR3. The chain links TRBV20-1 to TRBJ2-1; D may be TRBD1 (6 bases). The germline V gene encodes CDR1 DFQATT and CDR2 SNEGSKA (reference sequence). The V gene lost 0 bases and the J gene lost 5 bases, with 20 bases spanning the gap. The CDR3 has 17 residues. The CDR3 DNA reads TGCAGTGCTAGAGATCCAGCGAGGGCTGGACAGCACAATGAGCAGTTCTTC. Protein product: CSARDPARAGQHNEQFF.

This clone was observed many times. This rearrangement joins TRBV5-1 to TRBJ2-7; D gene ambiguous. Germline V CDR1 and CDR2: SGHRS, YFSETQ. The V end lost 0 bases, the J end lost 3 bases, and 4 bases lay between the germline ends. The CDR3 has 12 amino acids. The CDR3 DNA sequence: TGCGCCAGCAGCTTGGGAGGCTACGAGCAGTACTTC. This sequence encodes CASSLGGYEQYF.

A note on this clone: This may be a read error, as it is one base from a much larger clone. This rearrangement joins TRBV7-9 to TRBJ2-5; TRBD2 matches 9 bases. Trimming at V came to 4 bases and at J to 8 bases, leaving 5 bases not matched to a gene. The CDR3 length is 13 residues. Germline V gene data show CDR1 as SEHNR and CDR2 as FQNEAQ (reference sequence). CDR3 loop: CASSYSGRNTQYF. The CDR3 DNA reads TGTGCCAGCAGCTACAGCGGGAGGAATACCCAGTACTTC.